Detailed here is one T cell receptor (beta chain). Authors' methods: Amplification of reference gene primers was used by the study to estimate nucleated cell counts. Repertoires were generated with immunoSEQ multiplex PCR, while TCRdb's copy carries only in-frame clones and drops some. V and J calls and clone size are as listed in that table; D and trimming were resolved from the DNA. The sample includes 180,000 or so clones, around 90% of them seen just once. The data belong to a study of blood T cell repertoires in COVID-19. In the study overall: The origin of the acute and convalescent COVID-19 samples was the United States, Italy and Spain.

The receptor's source is a middle-aged man with acute or convalescent COVID-19. Sequenced material: peripheral blood.

The CDR3 DNA sequence: TGTGCCACCGGAGTCCAGGGGGACGCTGAAGCTTTCTTT. It is translated as CATGVQGDAEAFF. V gene TRBV6-5 combines with J gene TRBJ1-1; the match to TRBD1 covers 7 bases. V lost 10 bases to trimming and J lost 6 bases; unmatched junction nucleotides: 11. There are 13 residues in the CDR3. CDR1 is MNHEY, CDR2 SVGAGI, per germline.